Below, 6 T cell receptor beta chains from the same sample are listed, as sequenced in a study of TIL therapy for anti-PD-1-resistant metastatic lung cancer. The time point was: pre-treatment sample, taken before nivolumab and TIL therapy. The tumor samples were excised metastases, mostly pleural nodules or supraclavicular lymph nodes. Sequencing used immunoSEQ v3. Libraries were prepared by immunoSEQ multiplex PCR; TCRdb keeps only in-frame clonotypes and omits some of them. The table records over 10,000 clones, less than 75% of them present only once. The sequencing here drew on tumor tissue, taken at baseline. These receptors all come from a woman between 25 and 80 years old with non-small cell lung cancer.

The rearrangement uses TRBV6-8 and TRBJ2-7; D remains ambiguous. V was shortened by 5 bases and J by 7 bases, with 9 bases between the two germline ends. Germline lookup yields CDR1 MNHGY and CDR2 SAAAGT. The length of the CDR3 is 11 residues. CDR3 protein: CASSDLEEQYF. CDR3 nucleotides: TGTGCCAGCAGTGACTTGGAGGAGCAGTACTTC.

The V gene is TRBV6-5, the J gene TRBJ2-2; a possible D gene is TRBD2 (5 bases). This CDR3 comprises 14 residues. V lost 2 bases and J lost 4, with 8 bases in between. Germline-derived CDR1 and CDR2 are MNHEY and SVGAGI. The CDR3 bases are TGTGCCAGCAGTTACGGACTTTCCACCGGGGAGCTGTTTTTT. As protein: CASSYGLSTGELFF.

J is TRBJ1-5 and V is TRBV2; 9 positions match TRBD1. Trimming at V came to 6 bases and at J to 5 bases, leaving 8 bases not matched to a gene. The germline V gene encodes CDR1 SNHLY and CDR2 FYNNEI. This CDR3 region has 15 residues. CDR3 amino acids: CASRTGTGSHQPQHF. In DNA, the CDR3 is TGTGCCAGCAGAACCGGGACAGGGTCCCATCAGCCCCAGCATTTT.

This sequence joins TRBV25-1 and TRBJ2-5, with a tentative D call TRBD2 (5 bases). V was clipped by 7 bases and J by 4 bases, with 10 bases between them. The CDR3 extends over 12 amino acids. Germline-derived CDR1 and CDR2 are MGHDK and SYGVNS. The CDR3 region has the DNA TGTGCCAGCAATCGGGGTGGAGAGACCCAGTACTTC. This gives the protein CASNRGGETQYF. The full variable domain, in which reference TRBV25-1 and TRBJ2-5 provide the parts outside the CDR3, is EADIYQTPRYLVIGTGKKITLECSQTMGHDKMYWYQQDPGMELHLIHYSYGVNSTEKGDLSSESTVSRIRTEHFPLTLESARPSHTSQYLCASNRGGETQYFGPGTRLLVL.

The chain uses TRBV15 and TRBJ2-3, with a possible D match to TRBD1 (6 bases). V lost 0 bases and J 5 bases, leaving 9 bases between the germline ends. The CDR3 is 14 amino acids. CDR1 and CDR2 (germline): LNHNV, YYDKDF (reference sequence). CDR3: CATSRDQGGDTQYF. CDR3 DNA sequence: TGTGCCACCAGCAGAGATCAAGGGGGAGATACGCAGTATTTT. Supplemented by reference TRBV15 and TRBJ2-3, the full variable domain reads DAMVIQNPRYQVTQFGKPVTLSCSQTLNHNVMYWYQQKSSQAPKLLFHYYDKDFNNEADTPDNFQSRRPNTSFCFLDIRSPGLGDTAMYLCATSRDQGGDTQYFGPGTRLTVL.

The rearrangement joins TRBV27 to TRBJ1-2; D unclear. This CDR3 spans 18 amino acids. CDR1 and CDR2 (germline): MNHEY, SMNVEV (reference sequence). Trimming stripped 4 bases from V and 3 bases from J, with 24 bases between. CDR3: CASSSLEGVYPPYYGYTF. For the CDR3, the DNA is TGTGCCAGCAGTTCCCTTGAGGGAGTCTATCCCCCTTACTATGGCTACACCTTC.